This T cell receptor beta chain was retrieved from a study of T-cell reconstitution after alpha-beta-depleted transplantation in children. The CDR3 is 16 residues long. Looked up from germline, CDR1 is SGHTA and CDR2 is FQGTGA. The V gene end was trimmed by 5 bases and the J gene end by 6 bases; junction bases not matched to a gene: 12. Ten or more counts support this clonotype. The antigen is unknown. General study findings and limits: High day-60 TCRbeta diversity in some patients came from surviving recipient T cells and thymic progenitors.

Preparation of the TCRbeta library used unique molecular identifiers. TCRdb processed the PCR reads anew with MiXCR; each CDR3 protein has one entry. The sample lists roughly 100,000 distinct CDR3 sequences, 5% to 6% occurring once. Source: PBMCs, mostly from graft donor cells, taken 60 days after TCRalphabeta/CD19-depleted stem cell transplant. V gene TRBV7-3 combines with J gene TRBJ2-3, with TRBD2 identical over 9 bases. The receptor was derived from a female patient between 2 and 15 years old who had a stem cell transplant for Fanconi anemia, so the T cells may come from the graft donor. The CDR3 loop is CASSVSGGPPGDTQYF. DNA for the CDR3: TGTGCCAGCAGCGTTAGCGGGGGACCCCCCGGGGATACGCAGTATTTT.